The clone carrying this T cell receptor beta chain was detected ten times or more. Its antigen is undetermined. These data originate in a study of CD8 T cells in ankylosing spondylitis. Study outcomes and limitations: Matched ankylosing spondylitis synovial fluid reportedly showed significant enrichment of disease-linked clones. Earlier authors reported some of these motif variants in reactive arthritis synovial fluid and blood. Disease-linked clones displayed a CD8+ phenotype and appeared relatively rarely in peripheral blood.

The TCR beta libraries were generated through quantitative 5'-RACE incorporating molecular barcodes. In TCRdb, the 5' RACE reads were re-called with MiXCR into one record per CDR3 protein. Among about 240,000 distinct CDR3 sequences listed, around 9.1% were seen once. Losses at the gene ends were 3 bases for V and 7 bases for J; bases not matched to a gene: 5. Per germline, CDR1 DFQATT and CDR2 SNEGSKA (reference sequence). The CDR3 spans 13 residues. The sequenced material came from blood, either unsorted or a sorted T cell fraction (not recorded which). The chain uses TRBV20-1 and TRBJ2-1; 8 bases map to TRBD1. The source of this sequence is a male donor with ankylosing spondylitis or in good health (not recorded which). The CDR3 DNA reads TGCAGTGCTAGGGGGGACAGGCTGAATGAGCAGTTCTTC. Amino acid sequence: CSARGDRLNEQFF.